Presented here are 20 T cell receptor beta chains from one specimen sequenced in a study of T cells in Graves' hyperthyroidism and ophthalmopathy. Researchers took RNA transcripts and amplified the TCR beta CDR3 regions from them. RT-PCR in the first round (using the HTBI primer set) targeted the TCR CDR3. A single record per CDR3 protein comes from TCRdb applying MiXCR to the multiplex PCR reads. The data show some 490,000 distinct CDR3 sequences, more than 15% seen once. Specimen: blood. These receptors came from a woman in her twenties or thirties with Graves' ophthalmopathy.

This clonotype was seen repeatedly, ten times or more. The chain is built from TRBV9 and TRBJ2-2; 8 nucleotides align to TRBD1. V lost 4 bases, J lost 0 bases, and 2 bases stayed unmatched. In germline, CDR1 is SGDLS, CDR2 YYNGEE. The CDR3 is 15 residues long. CDR3 sequence: CASSLTGANTGELFF. Here the CDR3 DNA reads TGTGCCAGCAGCCTGACAGGGGCGAACACCGGGGAGCTGTTTTTT.

About this clonotype itself: A single base separates this from a much larger clone, so it may be a read error. This CDR3 is CASSGPLAGGPETQYF. As DNA, the CDR3 is TGTGCCAGCAGTGGACCCCTAGCGGGAGGCCCAGAGACCCAGTACTTC. The chain uses TRBV2 and TRBJ2-5; 11 bases map to TRBD2. V shed 4 bases, J shed 4 bases, and the junction held 8 bases outside the gene matches. CDR1 is SNHLY, CDR2 FYNNEI, per germline. The CDR3 loop spans 16 amino acids.

This clonotype has more than one count but fewer than ten. It may be a read error: a sequence one base away is much more abundant. V gene TRBV10-2 combines with J gene TRBJ1-5; D unclear. Germline CDR1 WSHSY, CDR2 SAAADI. This CDR3 comprises 13 residues. CDR3 DNA sequence: TGCACCAGCAGTGAAAGGGAAAATCAGCCCCAGCATTTT. It yields the protein CTSSERENQPQHF.

This clonotype was detected many times. The rearrangement joins TRBV28 to TRBJ2-3, with TRBD1 matching 8 bases. The CDR3 covers 15 residues. Germline V gene data show CDR1 as MDHEN and CDR2 as SYDVKM. J gave up 0 bases and V 4 bases, and 3 bases lay outside the gene matches. The CDR3 loop reads CASSWGQESTDTQYF. CDR3 nucleotide sequence: TGTGCCAGCAGTTGGGGACAGGAAAGCACAGATACGCAGTATTTT.

This clonotype was recorded a few times. Since a much larger clone is just one base distant, this may be a read error. The chain carries TRBV18 and TRBJ2-5, with no clear D. The germline gives CDR1 KGHSH, CDR2 LQKENI. This CDR3 is built from 13 residues. The CDR3 sequence: CASSRVGEEIQYF. Written as DNA, the CDR3 is TGTGCCAGCTCACGGGTGGGCGAAGAGATCCAGTACTTC.

The chain carries TRBV20-1 and TRBJ2-5; D is uncertain. Per the germline V gene, CDR1 is DFQATT and CDR2 is SNEGSKA (reference sequence). Trimming removed 3 bases at V and 5 bases at J, with 16 bases between. This CDR3 is 14 amino acids long. DNA for the CDR3: TGCAGTGCTAGGCCTATGAGGTCTCTTGAGACCCAGTACTTC. It codes for CSARPMRSLETQYF.

This chain joins TRBV10-3 and TRBJ2-7; the match to TRBD1 covers 9 bases. This CDR3 is 17 amino acids long. Trimming cost V 0 bases and J 5 bases; bases outside gene matches: 11. The germline gives CDR1 ENHRY, CDR2 SYGVKD. The CDR3 nucleotides read TGTGCCATCAGTGAGTCGTCATCCGGGACAGGGCCCCACGAGCAGTACTTC. This gives the protein CAISESSSGTGPHEQYF.

In its sample, this clonotype was seen many times. The chain has TRBV2 and TRBJ2-6; no clear D gene. V was clipped by 1 base and J by 6 bases, with 7 bases between them. CDR3 size: 14 residues. Per the germline V gene, CDR1 is SNHLY and CDR2 is FYNNEI. This chain's CDR3 is CASSEVTVANVLTF. The CDR3 region has the DNA TGTGCCAGCAGTGAAGTGACGGTGGCCAACGTCCTGACTTTC.

This clonotype came up many times. The chain recombines TRBV3-1 with TRBJ1-2, with 7 bases aligning to TRBD1. This CDR3 is built from 15 residues. Looked up from germline, CDR1 is LGHDT and CDR2 is YNNKEL (reference sequence). V was clipped by 3 bases and J by 1 base; unmatched bases: 5. CDR3 nucleotide sequence: TGTGCCAGCAGCCACCGGGACAGCGATAACTATGGCTACACCTTC. It codes for CASSHRDSDNYGYTF. The full variable domain, completed using reference TRBV3-1 and TRBJ1-2, is DTAVSQTPKYLVTQMGNDKSIKCEQNLGHDTMYWYKQDSKKFLKIMFSYNNKELIINETVPNRFSPKSPDKAHLNLHINSLELGDSAVYFCASSHRDSDNYGYTFGSGTRLTVV.

This sequence joins TRBV7-9 and TRBJ2-2; tentative D call: TRBD2 (5 bases). The CDR3 has 14 residues. Germline CDR1 is SEHNR and CDR2 is FQNEAQ (reference sequence). V was clipped by 4 bases and J by 1 base, with 7 bases between them. The CDR3 sequence is CASSYSGNTGELFF. For the CDR3, the DNA is TGTGCCAGCAGCTACAGCGGGAACACCGGGGAGCTGTTTTTT. The variable domain in full, completed from reference TRBV7-9 and TRBJ2-2, reads DTGVSQNPRHKITKRGQNVTFRCDPISEHNRLYWYRQTLGQGPEFLTYFQNEAQLEKSRLLSDRFSAERPKGSFSTLEIQRTEQGDSAMYLCASSYSGNTGELFFGEGSRLTVL.

The chain is built from TRBV7-6 and TRBJ1-3; D might be TRBD1 (6 bases). V lost 2 bases to trimming and J lost 0 bases, with 14 bases between them. The CDR3 extends over 17 amino acids. Germline V gene data show CDR1 as SGHVS and CDR2 as FNYEAQ. CDR3 bases: TGTGCCAGCAGCTTATATGAGGGGGTGAACTCTGGAAACACCATATATTTT. Translation gives CASSLYEGVNSGNTIYF.

V and J are TRBV24-1 and TRBJ1-1; maybe TRBD1 (6 bases). The CDR3 totals 14 residues. Trimming took 3 bases from V and 6 from J, leaving 13 bases between them. CDR1 is KGHDR, CDR2 SFDVKD, per germline. This CDR3 reads CATSDPGGAAEAFF. The DNA of the CDR3 is TGTGCCACCAGTGATCCCGGGGGGGCCGCTGAAGCTTTCTTT.

This clonotype was counted only a few times. The rearrangement joins TRBV19 to TRBJ1-1; no clear D gene. Trimming took 2 bases from V and 1 from J, leaving 5 bases between them. CDR3 length: 13 residues. Germline V gene sequence: CDR1 LNHDA, CDR2 SQIVND (reference sequence). The CDR3 sequence: CASSISWNTEAFF. Written as DNA, the CDR3 is TGTGCCAGTAGTATATCTTGGAACACTGAAGCTTTCTTT.

Ten or more counts support this clonotype. V and J are TRBV20-1 and TRBJ2-3; unclear D gene. CDR1 is DFQATT, CDR2 SNEGSKA, per germline (reference sequence). There are 13 residues in the CDR3. Trimming pared 3 bases from V and 5 bases from J, leaving 12 bases between. CDR3 region: CSASRQDGDTQYF. CDR3 nucleotides: TGCAGTGCTAGTAGGCAAGATGGAGATACGCAGTATTTT.

With regard to this clonotype: A read error may explain this, as a much larger clone is one base away. The chain links TRBV20-1 to TRBJ2-1; D gene uncertain. The CDR3 is 16 residues long. Germline V gene lookup returns CDR1 DFQATT and CDR2 SNEGSKA (reference sequence). The ends were cut back, 5 bases at V and 0 bases at J, with 17 bases in the middle. The CDR3 sequence: CSAPGHSISSYNEQFF. In nucleotides, the CDR3 is TGCAGTGCTCCAGGCCACTCTATAAGCTCCTACAATGAGCAGTTCTTC.

This clonotype was recorded at least ten times. The chain employs TRBV28 and TRBJ2-7, with TRBD2 matching over 7 bases. Germline loops: CDR1 MDHEN, CDR2 SYDVKM. The CDR3 is 15 amino acids. J was trimmed by 1 base and V by 2 bases; bases with no gene match: 5. In nucleotides, the CDR3 is TGTGCCAGCAGTTTAATTGCGGGGGTGTCCTACGAGCAGTACTTC. This gives the protein CASSLIAGVSYEQYF.

This clonotype was counted ten times or more. The chain recombines TRBV28 with TRBJ2-7, with D hard to call. V gave up 3 bases and J gave up 4 bases, with 7 bases separating them. The CDR3 length is 12 residues. CDR1 and CDR2 (germline): MDHEN, SYDVKM. CDR3 sequence: CASSLPQYEQYF. CDR3 bases: TGTGCCAGCAGTTTGCCGCAGTACGAGCAGTACTTC.

The sample holds a few counts of this clonotype. V is TRBV29-1 and J is TRBJ2-1; 7 nucleotides align to TRBD2. The V gene end was trimmed by 6 bases and the J gene end by 9 bases; junction bases not matched to a gene: 11. Germline V gene lookup returns CDR1 SQVTM and CDR2 ANQGSEA. This CDR3 comprises 13 residues. For the CDR3, the DNA is TGCAGCGTAGCCGGGACTACTTATGCTGAGCAGTTCTTC. Translating gives CSVAGTTYAEQFF.

This clonotype was seen a handful of times. V and J are TRBV4-1 and TRBJ2-1; 9 bases are a match to TRBD1. CDR1 and CDR2 (germline): MGHRA, YSYEKL. The junction had 3 bases not matched to a gene; V was cut back by 0 bases and J by 0 bases. The CDR3 runs 17 residues. CDR3 region: CASSQDRDRASYNEQFF. CDR3 DNA sequence: TGCGCCAGCAGCCAAGATCGGGACAGGGCCTCCTACAATGAGCAGTTCTTC.

The V call is TRBV7-9, the J call TRBJ2-7; 10 nucleotides line up with TRBD2. This CDR3 spans 14 amino acids. The V gene end was trimmed by 5 bases and the J gene end by 2 bases; junction bases not matched to a gene: 3. CDR1 and CDR2 from the germline V gene are SEHNR and FQNEAQ (reference sequence). CDR3 loop: CASSHSGRPYEQYF. The CDR3 region has the DNA TGTGCCAGCAGCCATAGCGGGAGGCCCTACGAGCAGTACTTC.